A selection of T cell receptor beta chains follows, all from one sample in a study of blood T cell repertoires in COVID-19. Assay used: immunoSEQ multiplex PCR; TCRdb lists only in-frame clones, some missing. This table holds 40,000 to 60,000 clones, over 80% found once. Sequenced material: peripheral blood. All receptors come from a man aged 50 to 59 with acute or convalescent COVID-19. The CDR3 runs from the conserved cysteine through the conserved F or W. Fields, in order: D gene, J gene, V gene, clone size, CDR3 DNA, CDR3 protein. A D gene is named only where the DNA matches it firmly. The listing skips clone size in some rows; elsewhere it reads once, few, many or a size class.

>TRBD2|TRBJ2-7|TRBV19|.
TGTGCCAGTAGTATGGGAGGGAACGAGCAGTACTTC
CASSMGGNEQYF
>TRBD2|TRBJ2-1|TRBV7-9|.
TGTGCCAGCAGCTTATCACTAGCGGGGGGTGAGCAGTTCTTC
CASSLSLAGGEQFF
>.|TRBJ1-3|TRBV7-2|.
TGTGCCAGCAGCTTAAGAGGAGGACCCGGAAACACCATATATTTT
CASSLRGGPGNTIYF
>.|TRBJ1-6|TRBV7-6|.
TGTGCCAGCAGCTTAGATCGGTCTAGCACCCTCCACTTT
CASSLDRSSTLHF
>.|TRBJ1-4|TRBV12-3/TRBV12-4|.
TGTGCCAGCAGGGGGGGTGAAAAACTGTTTTTT
CASRGGEKLFF
>TRBD1|TRBJ1-2|TRBV19|.
TGTGCCAGTACCCCAACCGGGACAGATAACTATGGCTACACCTTC
CASTPTGTDNYGYTF
>.|TRBJ2-5|TRBV10-2|.
TGCGCCAGCACCCCCGGGACTGTAGTTAGGACCCAGTACTTC
CASTPGTVVRTQYF
>.|TRBJ1-6|TRBV6-5|.
TGTGCCAGCAGTCGGAAGGGGCCAGATTCACCCCTCCACTTT
CASSRKGPDSPLHF
>.|TRBJ2-3|TRBV9|.
TGTGCCAGCAGCGTAGGAGGGGGATGGAGCACAGATACGCAGTATTTT
CASSVGGGWSTDTQYF
>TRBD2|TRBJ2-7|TRBV19|.
TGTGCCAGTAGTACCCTAGCGGGACTCTACGAGCAGTACTTC
CASSTLAGLYEQYF
>.|TRBJ2-2|TRBV19|.
TGTGCCAGTAGCCAAATTTTGGCCCCCGGGGAGCTGTTTTTT
CASSQILAPGELFF
>TRBD1|TRBJ2-3|TRBV9|.
TGTGCCAGCAGCCCTCCCACGACAGGGGTAACCGATACGCAGTATTTT
CASSPPTTGVTDTQYF
>TRBD1|TRBJ1-5|TRBV15|.
TGTGCCACCAGCAGGGCCACCGGGACAGCGTATTTCAGGGGCAATCAGCCCCAGCATTTT
CATSRATGTAYFRGNQPQHF
>.|TRBJ1-5|TRBV6-6|.
TGTGCCAGCAGTTACTCGGTGGGGAGGGGCAATCAGCCCCAGCATTTT
CASSYSVGRGNQPQHF
>.|TRBJ1-3|TRBV7-2|.
TGTGCCAGCAGCTTAGGGGGCCCTGGAAACACCATATATTTT
CASSLGGPGNTIYF
>TRBD1|TRBJ2-1|TRBV4-3|.
TGCGCCAGCAGCCAAGATCGGGACAGGGTATGGGAGCAGTTCTTC
CASSQDRDRVWEQFF
>.|TRBJ1-1|TRBV29-1|few
TGCAGCGTTGTGTCGGGGGGAAACACTGAAGCTTTCTTT
CSVVSGGNTEAFF
>.|TRBJ1-4|TRBV9|.
TGTGCCAGCAGCGTTACACCTTCAACTAATGAAAAACTGTTTTTT
CASSVTPSTNEKLFF
>.|TRBJ1-5|TRBV27|.
TGTGCCAGCAGTTCCTCGACACGTAATCAGCCCCAGCATTTT
CASSSSTRNQPQHF
>.|TRBJ2-7|TRBV2|.
TGTGCCAGCAGAGTTAATAGTTACGAGCAGTACTTC
CASRVNSYEQYF
>TRBD1|TRBJ1-2|TRBV12-5|.
TGTGCTAGTGGTCCAAACAGGGGGGGCTACACCTTC
CASGPNRGGYTF
>.|TRBJ2-7|TRBV6-2/TRBV6-3|.
TGTGCCAGCAGTTACGGCGGAGGGGTGGCCTACGAGCAGTACTTC
CASSYGGGVAYEQYF
>.|TRBJ1-2|TRBV12-3/TRBV12-4|.
TGTGCCAGCACCCTGGGCCCTGACTATGGCTACACCTTC
CASTLGPDYGYTF
>TRBD2|TRBJ2-7|TRBV11-2|.
TGTGCCAGCAGCCTTAGCGGGGGCGGGAACTACGAGCAGTACTTC
CASSLSGGGNYEQYF
>.|TRBJ2-4|TRBV7-2|once
TGTGCCAGCAGCACTAGAGGGGGGGGGTCCCTAAACATTCAGTACTTC
CASSTRGGGSLNIQYF
>.|TRBJ1-5|TRBV4-3|.
TGCGCCAGCAGCCTTAGGACTGGCCTAAATCAGCCCCAGCATTTT
CASSLRTGLNQPQHF
>TRBD2|TRBJ2-5|TRBV11-2|.
TGTGCCAGCAGACTAGCGGGGGGTAAAGAGACCCAGTACTTC
CASRLAGGKETQYF
>.|TRBJ1-4|TRBV5-8|.
TGTGCCAGCAGCTTCGGGGGGCGCATAAATGAAAAACTGTTTTTT
CASSFGGRINEKLFF
>TRBD2|TRBJ2-3|TRBV20-1|few
TGCAGTGCCAGTCGAGCGGGAGGCTACACAGATACGCAGTATTTT
CSASRAGGYTDTQYF
>.|TRBJ1-6|TRBV6-4|.
TGTGCCAGCAGTGTGGGGGGTTTCGGGTCACCCCTCCACTTT
CASSVGGFGSPLHF
>.|TRBJ1-2|TRBV15|.
TGTGCCACCAGCAGTCAGGGTTTCTATGGCTACACCTTC
CATSSQGFYGYTF
>.|TRBJ2-5|TRBV28|.
TGTGCCAGCAGTTTACCTAGGTGGACCCAGTACTTC
CASSLPRWTQYF
>.|TRBJ2-7|TRBV7-9|.
TGTGCCAGCAGCTTGGCGGGAAGCTCCTACGAGCAGTACTTC
CASSLAGSSYEQYF
>.|TRBJ1-5|TRBV6-2/TRBV6-3|.
TGTGCCAGCAGTCTTACTTATCAGCCCCAGCATTTT
CASSLTYQPQHF
>.|TRBJ1-6|TRBV21-1|.
TGTGCCAGCAGCAAAAAGGGAGCAACTTATAATTCACCCCTCCACTTT
CASSKKGATYNSPLHF
>.|TRBJ2-2|TRBV19|.
TGTGCCAGTAGTCTGCTGGGGCCTGGCGGGGAGCTGTTTTTT
CASSLLGPGGELFF
>TRBD2|TRBJ2-7|TRBV6-2/TRBV6-3|few
TGTGCCAGCAGTGTCGGGACTAACTACGAGCAGTACTTC
CASSVGTNYEQYF
>.|TRBJ2-6|TRBV29-1|.
TGCAGCGTTGTCGTATGGAGGCCCGGGGATGGGGCCAACGTCCTGACTTTC
CSVVVWRPGDGANVLTF
>.|TRBJ1-5|TRBV11-2|.
TGTGCCAGCAGCTTAGGTATGGAGAATCAGCCCCAGCATTTT
CASSLGMENQPQHF
>TRBD1|TRBJ2-5|TRBV10-3|once
TGTGCCATCACCTCGGGACAGGACACGGGAGAGACCCAGTACTTC
CAITSGQDTGETQYF
>TRBD2|TRBJ2-1|TRBV7-2|.
TGTGCCAGCAGCTTAAGACTAGCGGCGTACAATGAGCAGTTCTTC
CASSLRLAAYNEQFF
>.|TRBJ1-2|TRBV19|.
TGTGCCAGTAGTACTACCACGACAGGAGCGCCGGGCTACACCTTC
CASSTTTTGAPGYTF
>TRBD1|TRBJ2-7|TRBV7-2|.
TGTGCCAGCAGTTATCCGGGACAGGGAGGCGAGCAGTACTTC
CASSYPGQGGEQYF
>TRBD1|TRBJ2-4|TRBV3-1/TRBV3-2|.
TGTGCCAGCAGCCAAGATTGGACAGGGGGGGACATTCAGTACTTC
CASSQDWTGGDIQYF
>.|TRBJ1-3|TRBV4-2|.
TGTGCCAGCAGCCAAAGGATGAGGGCGTCTGGAAACACCATATATTTT
CASSQRMRASGNTIYF
>TRBD2|TRBJ2-1|TRBV27|.
TGTGCCAGCAGCTCTCCTAGCGGGGGGTCGAAATACAATGAGCAGTTCTTC
CASSSPSGGSKYNEQFF
>.|TRBJ2-7|TRBV7-2|.
TGTGCCAGCAGCTTATTGGGGCAGGGGTACGGCGAGCAGTACTTC
CASSLLGQGYGEQYF
>.|TRBJ1-6|TRBV6-2/TRBV6-3|.
TGTGCCAGCAGTTACGGTCGCGGACGGGGGGATAATTCACCCCTCCACTTT
CASSYGRGRGDNSPLHF
>.|TRBJ1-5|TRBV7-8|few
TGTGCCAGCAGCTTAAAGTTCGGGAGGGATTGGAATCAGCCCCAGCATTTT
CASSLKFGRDWNQPQHF
>TRBD2|TRBJ2-5|TRBV5-1|.
TGCGCCAGCAGCTTGGGGGCTAGCGGGTCCCAAGAGACCCAGTACTTC
CASSLGASGSQETQYF
>TRBD2|TRBJ2-1|TRBV11-2|.
TGTGCCAGCAGCTTCCTAGCGGGAGTTTCTGATGAGCAGTTCTTC
CASSFLAGVSDEQFF
>TRBD2|TRBJ2-7|TRBV29-1|.
TGCAGCGTTGGGGGGGGCTACGAGCAGTACTTC
CSVGGGYEQYF
>TRBD1|TRBJ2-3|TRBV24-1|.
TGTGCCACCAGTGATGCCCGGGACAGGGGATTAGATACGCAGTATTTT
CATSDARDRGLDTQYF
>.|TRBJ1-1|TRBV11-3|.
TGTGCCAGCAGCCCTGGGGGGGGCAATACTGAAGCTTTCTTT
CASSPGGGNTEAFF
>.|TRBJ2-1|TRBV6-5|.
TGTGCCAGCAGTTACAGGCGCGGTGAGCAGTTCTTC
CASSYRRGEQFF